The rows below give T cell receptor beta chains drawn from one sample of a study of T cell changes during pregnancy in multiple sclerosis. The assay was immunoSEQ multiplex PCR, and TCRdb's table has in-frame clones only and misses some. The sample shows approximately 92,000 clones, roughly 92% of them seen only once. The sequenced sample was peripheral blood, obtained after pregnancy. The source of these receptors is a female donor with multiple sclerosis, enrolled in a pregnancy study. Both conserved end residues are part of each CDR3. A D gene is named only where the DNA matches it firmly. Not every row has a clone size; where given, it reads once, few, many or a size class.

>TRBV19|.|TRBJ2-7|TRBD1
TGTGCCACTACGGGGACAGGGACCTACGAGCAGTACTTC
CATTGTGTYEQYF
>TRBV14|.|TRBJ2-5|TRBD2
TGTGCCAGCAGCCAAGGACTAGCGGGAGAGACCCAGTACTTC
CASSQGLAGETQYF
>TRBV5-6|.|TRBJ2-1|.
TGTGCCAGCAGCCAAACCAACAGGCCTCCGAGTGAGCAGTTCTTC
CASSQTNRPPSEQFF
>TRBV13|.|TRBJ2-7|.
TGTGCCAGCAGCCCTACAGGGTACGAGCAGTACTTC
CASSPTGYEQYF
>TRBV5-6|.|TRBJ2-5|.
TGTGCCAGCAGCTTGCTAGAGACCCAGTACTTC
CASSLLETQYF
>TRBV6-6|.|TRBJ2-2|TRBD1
TGTGCCAGCAGTTCGCCGGGACAGGGGGCTAACGGGGAGCTGTTTTTT
CASSSPGQGANGELFF
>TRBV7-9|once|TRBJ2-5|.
TGTGCCAGCAGCGACGGAGTCGGAGAGACCCAGTACTTC
CASSDGVGETQYF
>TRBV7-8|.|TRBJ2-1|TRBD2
TGTGCCAGCAGCTTAGCCCGGCGGGAGAGGACCTACAATGAGCAGTTCTTC
CASSLARRERTYNEQFF
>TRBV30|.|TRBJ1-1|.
TGTGCCTGGACCCACCCGGACAACTCTATGAACACTGAAGCTTTCTTT
CAWTHPDNSMNTEAFF
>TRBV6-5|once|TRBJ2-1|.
TGTGCCAGCGCGGGGTGGGACAATGAGCAGTTCTTC
CASAGWDNEQFF
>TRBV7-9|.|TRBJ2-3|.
TGTGCCAGCAGCTTAGAGGGGGTCTCAGATACGCAGTATTTT
CASSLEGVSDTQYF
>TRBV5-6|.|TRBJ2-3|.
TGTGCCAGCAGCTTGGTGCTGGGCGCTAGCACAGATACGCAGTATTTT
CASSLVLGASTDTQYF
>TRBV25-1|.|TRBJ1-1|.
TGTGCCAGCAGTGCCCTCGGGACACTGAACACTGAAGCTTTCTTT
CASSALGTLNTEAFF
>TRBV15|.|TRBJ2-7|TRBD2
TGTGCCACCAGCGAACTCGGGACTAGACTCAACGAGCAGTACTTC
CATSELGTRLNEQYF
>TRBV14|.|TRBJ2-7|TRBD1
TGTGCCAGCAGCCAAGATTACGAGCGACAGGGTCGACACGAGCAGTACTTC
CASSQDYERQGRHEQYF
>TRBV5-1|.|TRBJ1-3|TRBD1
TGCGCCAGCAGCTTGGACGACAGGGGCAGGGGTGGAAACACCATATATTTT
CASSLDDRGRGGNTIYF
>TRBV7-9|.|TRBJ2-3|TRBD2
TGTGCCAGCAGCACATGGCTAGCGGAAGATACGCAGTATTTT
CASSTWLAEDTQYF
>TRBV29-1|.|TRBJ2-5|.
TGCAGCACCAGGGATGTCCAAGAGACCCAGTACTTC
CSTRDVQETQYF
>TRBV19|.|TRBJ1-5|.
TGTGCCAGTAGTATAGACCCCAGTCAGCCCCAGCATTTT
CASSIDPSQPQHF
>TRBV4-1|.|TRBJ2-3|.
TGCGCCAGCAGCCAAGATCCGTTCGGTAGCACAGATACGCAGTATTTT
CASSQDPFGSTDTQYF
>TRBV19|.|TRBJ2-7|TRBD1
TGTGCCAGTAGTAAGACAGGGCCCTTTGGAGAGCAGTACTTC
CASSKTGPFGEQYF
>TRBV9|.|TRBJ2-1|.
TGTGCCAGCAACCCAGCGGACGGGAGTAACTACAATGAGCAGTTCTTC
CASNPADGSNYNEQFF
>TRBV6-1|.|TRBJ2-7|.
TGTGCCAGCTGGACCGGGACACGGACTTACTTC
CASWTGTRTYF
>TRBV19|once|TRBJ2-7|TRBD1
TGTGCCAGTAGCCGGGACAGGGCAGCCTACGAGCAGTACTTC
CASSRDRAAYEQYF
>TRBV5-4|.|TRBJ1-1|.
TGTGCCAGCGCCCGACAGACGGAGTCCGCTGAAGCTTTCTTT
CASARQTESAEAFF
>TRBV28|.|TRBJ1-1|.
TGTGCCAGCCGATCCGCCGACAGAAACACTGAAGCTTTCTTT
CASRSADRNTEAFF
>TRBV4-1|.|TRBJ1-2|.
TGCGCCAGCAGCCAAGATATCGACACAGGATACTATGGCTACACCTTC
CASSQDIDTGYYGYTF
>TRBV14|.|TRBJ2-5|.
TGTGCCAGCAGCCAGGTTAGAGAGACCCAGTACTTC
CASSQVRETQYF
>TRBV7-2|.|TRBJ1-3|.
TGTGCCAGCAGCACTAGCCCGAGGGTCTCTGGAAACACCATATATTTT
CASSTSPRVSGNTIYF
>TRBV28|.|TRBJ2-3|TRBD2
TGTGCCAGCACACGACGGACTAGCGGGAGGGGCACAGATACGCAGTATTTT
CASTRRTSGRGTDTQYF
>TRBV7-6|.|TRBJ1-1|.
TGTGCCAGCAGCTTAGCACCGGTGATGAACACTGAAGCTTTCTTT
CASSLAPVMNTEAFF
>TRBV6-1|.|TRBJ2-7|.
TGTGCCAGCAGTGAGGCCAGCTCCTACGAGCAGTACTTC
CASSEASSYEQYF
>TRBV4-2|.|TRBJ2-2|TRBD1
TGTGCCAGCAGCCAAGTCACAGGGGCGAACACCGGGGAGCTGTTTTTT
CASSQVTGANTGELFF
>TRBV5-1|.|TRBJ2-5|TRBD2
TGCGCCAGCAGCCCCCAGCGGGAGCAAGAGACCCAGTACTTC
CASSPQREQETQYF
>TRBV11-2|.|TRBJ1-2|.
TGTGCCAGCAGCTGGGACCGGGGGAGCTATGGCTACACCTTC
CASSWDRGSYGYTF
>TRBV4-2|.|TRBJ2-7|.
TGTGCCAGCAGCCAGGGGCCCAGCTCCTACGAGCAGTACTTC
CASSQGPSSYEQYF
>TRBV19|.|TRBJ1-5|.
TGTGCCAGTAGTATAGTGGCAGGGAGGCAGCCCCAGCATTTT
CASSIVAGRQPQHF
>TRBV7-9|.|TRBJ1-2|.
TGTGCCAGCAGCTTAAAGGGAGAGAATTATGGCTACACCTTC
CASSLKGENYGYTF
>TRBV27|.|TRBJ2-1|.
TGTGCCAGCAGTTTAGGGGGGTTCAGGAATGAGCAGTTCTTC
CASSLGGFRNEQFF
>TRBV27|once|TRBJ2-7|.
TGTGCCAGCAGTCCCCAGGGAATAGGGTACGAGCAGTACTTC
CASSPQGIGYEQYF
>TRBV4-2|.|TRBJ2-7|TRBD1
TGTGCCAGCAGCCAAGATGGGACAGGGGGCTCCTACGAGCAGTACTTC
CASSQDGTGGSYEQYF
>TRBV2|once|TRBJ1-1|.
TGTGCCAGCAGTGGGCACGGTGAGGATGACACTGAAGCTTTCTTT
CASSGHGEDDTEAFF